Each of the 13 T cell receptor beta chains below was sequenced from the same sample in a study of a mutant IDH1 vaccine in newly diagnosed glioma. TCRdb keeps only in-frame clones here, not all; method: immunoSEQ multiplex PCR. The sample lists approximately 12,000 clones, about 81% occurring once. No antigen has been assigned to these receptors. Time point in this sample: week 47, end of study. The content of each vaccine dose was 300 ug of mutant IDH1 20-mer peptide, and topical imiquimod accompanied it. Sequences were derived from PBMCs, sampled from a glioma patient whose treatment included an IDH1 peptide vaccine. Source of these receptors: a man aged 30 to 45 with glioma.

The count of this clone is one. The chain carries TRBV19 and TRBJ2-1, with D possibly called TRBD1 or TRBD2 (6 bases each). The germline V gene encodes CDR1 LNHDA and CDR2 SQIVND (reference sequence). This CDR3 comprises 13 residues. Trimming pared 1 base from V and 9 bases from J, leaving 10 bases between. The CDR3 region is CASSIVRGAEQFF. In DNA, the CDR3 is TGTGCCAGTAGTATAGTTAGGGGGGCTGAGCAGTTCTTC.

The rearrangement links TRBV6-5 to TRBJ2-1; tentatively, D is TRBD2 (6 bases). The CDR3 length is 15 residues. Trimming pared 5 bases from V and 7 bases from J, leaving 18 bases between. CDR1 and CDR2 (germline): MNHEY, SVGAGI. In DNA form, the CDR3 reads TGTGCCAGCAGTCATTTAGCGGAGAGGTGGAATGAGCAGTTCTTC. Translated: CASSHLAERWNEQFF.

J is TRBJ1-2 and V is TRBV28; D unclear. The CDR3 extends over 12 amino acids. Per germline, CDR1 MDHEN and CDR2 SYDVKM. Trimming removed 4 bases from V and 4 bases from J, with 7 bases in between. CDR3: CASSSTTYGYTF. CDR3 in DNA: TGTGCCAGCAGTTCGACAACCTATGGCTACACCTTC.

V and J are TRBV5-1 and TRBJ2-7; no clear D gene. The V end lost 0 bases, the J end lost 5 bases, and 6 bases lay between the germline ends. The germline V gene has CDR1 SGHRS and CDR2 YFSETQ. There are 12 residues in the CDR3. CDR3 residues: CASSLDSHEQYF. Written as DNA, the CDR3 is TGCGCCAGCAGCTTGGACAGCCACGAGCAGTACTTC.

This clone was detected only a few times. The V and J genes are TRBV18 and TRBJ1-1; D is undetermined. CDR1 is KGHSH and CDR2 is LQKENI in the germline V gene. V lost 0 bases and J 7 bases, leaving 12 bases between the germline ends. This CDR3 region has 14 residues. This chain's CDR3 is CASSPPGSVVEAFF. The DNA for the CDR3 is TGTGCCAGCTCACCACCGGGTAGTGTGGTTGAAGCTTTCTTT.

This chain uses TRBV5-5 with TRBJ1-4; no clear D. V was pared by 4 bases and J by 8 bases, with 18 bases between. Looked up from germline, CDR1 is SGHKS and CDR2 is YYEKEE (reference sequence). The length of the CDR3 is 15 residues. Here the CDR3 reads CASSLRQRRGEKLFF. CDR3 bases: TGTGCCAGCAGCCTTCGACAAAGGAGAGGGGAAAAACTGTTTTTT.

This rearrangement joins TRBV5-1 to TRBJ1-4; 8 bases match TRBD1. The CDR3 sequence is 15 residues long. The junction had 3 bases not matched to a gene; V was cut back by 3 bases and J by 2 bases. Germline V gives CDR1 SGHRS, CDR2 YFSETQ. The CDR3 bases are TGCGCCAGCAGCTACAGGGGGTACACTAATGAAAAACTGTTTTTT. It is translated as CASSYRGYTNEKLFF.

This clone is termed medium-sized. The V and J genes are TRBV4-1 and TRBJ2-7; weak D call: TRBD1 (6 bases). Germline CDR1 and CDR2: MGHRA and YSYEKL. This CDR3 is built from 14 residues. The V end was cut by 0 bases, the J end by 3 bases, with 9 bases between. DNA of the CDR3: TGCGCCAGCAGCCAAGATACAGGGATCTACGAGCAGTACTTC. This translates into CASSQDTGIYEQYF.

This clone was detected only a few times. The V and J genes are TRBV6-5 and TRBJ1-1; possibly TRBD1 for D (5 bases). This CDR3 comprises 16 residues. Trimming took 4 bases from V and 0 from J, leaving 15 bases between them. Per germline, CDR1 MNHEY and CDR2 SVGAGI. CDR3: CASSWGVQSMNTEAFF. Written as DNA, the CDR3 is TGTGCCAGCAGTTGGGGCGTACAGTCCATGAACACTGAAGCTTTCTTT.

The chain is built from TRBV5-1 and TRBJ2-7; TRBD1 aligns across 11 bases. The CDR3 has 15 amino acids. V lost 3 bases to trimming and J lost 1 base; unmatched junction nucleotides: 3. Germline CDR1 is SGHRS and CDR2 is YFSETQ. CDR3 nucleotide sequence: TGCGCCAGCAGCTGGGGACAGGGGGGGTCCTACGAGCAGTACTTC. It is translated as CASSWGQGGSYEQYF.

This clone appeared a few times. The gene calls are TRBV19 and TRBJ1-2, with TRBD1 matching 12 bases. The CDR3 extends over 16 amino acids. In germline, CDR1 is LNHDA, CDR2 SQIVND (reference sequence). The junction had 7 bases not matched to a gene; V was cut back by 4 bases and J by 4 bases. CDR3 amino acids: CASSRDRGPGGYGYTF. CDR3 nucleotide sequence: TGTGCCAGTAGTAGGGACAGGGGGCCTGGGGGCTATGGCTACACCTTC. The entire variable domain, with the rest obtained from reference TRBV19 and TRBJ1-2, is as follows: DGGITQSPKYLFRKEGQNVTLSCEQNLNHDAMYWYRQDPGQGLRLIYYSQIVNDFQKGDIAEGYSVSREKKESFPLTVTSAQKNPTAFYLCASSRDRGPGGYGYTFGSGTRLTVV.

V and J are TRBV12-5 and TRBJ2-7; TRBD2 matches at 10 bases. Germline V CDR1 and CDR2: LGHNT, FRNRAP. The V segment lost 0 bases and the J segment 7 bases; nucleotides outside the gene matches: 6. CDR3 size: 15 residues. Written as DNA, the CDR3 is TGTGCTAGTGGTTTGGTACTAGCGGGATTTTCGGAGCAGTACTTC. It codes for CASGLVLAGFSEQYF.

The rearrangement links TRBV9 to TRBJ2-2; a weak D match, TRBD2 (5 bases). Trimming took 3 bases from V and 5 from J, leaving 8 bases between them. The CDR3 sequence is 13 residues long. Germline V gene sequence: CDR1 SGDLS, CDR2 YYNGEE. This chain's CDR3 is CASSAEGTGELFF. CDR3 sequence (DNA): TGTGCCAGCAGCGCCGAGGGAACCGGGGAGCTGTTTTTT.